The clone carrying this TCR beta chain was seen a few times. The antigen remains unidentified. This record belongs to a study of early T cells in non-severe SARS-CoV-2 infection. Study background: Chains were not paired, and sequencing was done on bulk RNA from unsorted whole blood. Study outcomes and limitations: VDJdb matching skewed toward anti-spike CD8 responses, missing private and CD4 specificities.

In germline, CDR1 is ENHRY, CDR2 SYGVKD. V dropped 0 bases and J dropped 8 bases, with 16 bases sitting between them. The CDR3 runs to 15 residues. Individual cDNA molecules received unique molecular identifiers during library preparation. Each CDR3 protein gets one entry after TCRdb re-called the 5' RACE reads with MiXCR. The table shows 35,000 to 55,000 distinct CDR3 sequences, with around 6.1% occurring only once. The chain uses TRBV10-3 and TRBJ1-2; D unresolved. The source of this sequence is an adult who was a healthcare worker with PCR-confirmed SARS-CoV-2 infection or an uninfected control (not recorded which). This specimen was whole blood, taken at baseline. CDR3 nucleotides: TGTGCCATCAGTGAGTCGAATTTTAGGGAGGGAGGCTACACCTTC. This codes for CAISESNFREGGYTF.